Given below is one T cell receptor (beta chain) in context. Its cognate antigen is unknown. Original handling: Quality scores were absent from the junction-only immunoSEQ sequences, so filtering differed. Produced via immunoSEQ multiplex PCR; TCRdb's table is partial and in-frame only. Clonal size and the V and J genes are those of that table, whereas D and trimming came from the DNA. This table holds some 100,000 clones, roughly two thirds found once. This specimen comes from a study of shared clonotypes between healthy human individuals. Study findings and constraints: Compared with memory subsets, naive subsets generally had larger estimated richness. With a handful of donors compared, roughly 5% of naive CD4 clonotypes were shared.

The V segment lost 10 bases and the J segment 2 bases; nucleotides outside the gene matches: 11. The CDR3 loop spans 14 amino acids. The germline V gene encodes CDR1 MNHEY and CDR2 SVGAGI. The receptor was isolated from a woman under 40 in good health. The sequenced sample consisted of memory CD8+ T cells sorted from blood. Subset described: CD45RO+ cells pooled with CCR7-negative TemRA cells. The chain employs TRBV6-5 and TRBJ2-7, with 7 bases that match TRBD1. CDR3 sequence reads: CAIMDHRGTYEQYF. The CDR3 nucleotides are TGTGCCATCATGGACCACAGGGGTACCTACGAGCAGTACTTC.